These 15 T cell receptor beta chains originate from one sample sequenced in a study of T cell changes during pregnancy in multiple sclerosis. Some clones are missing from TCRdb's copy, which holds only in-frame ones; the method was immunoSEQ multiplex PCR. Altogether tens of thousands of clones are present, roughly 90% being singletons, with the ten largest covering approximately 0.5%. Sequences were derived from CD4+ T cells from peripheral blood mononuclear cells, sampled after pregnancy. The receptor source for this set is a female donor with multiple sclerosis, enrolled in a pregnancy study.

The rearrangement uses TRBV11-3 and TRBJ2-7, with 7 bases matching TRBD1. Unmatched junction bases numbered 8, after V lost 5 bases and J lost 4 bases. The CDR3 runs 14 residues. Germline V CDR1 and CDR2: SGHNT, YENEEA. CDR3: CASSGDRSSYEQYF. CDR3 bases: TGTGCCAGCAGCGGGGACAGAAGTAGTTACGAGCAGTACTTC.

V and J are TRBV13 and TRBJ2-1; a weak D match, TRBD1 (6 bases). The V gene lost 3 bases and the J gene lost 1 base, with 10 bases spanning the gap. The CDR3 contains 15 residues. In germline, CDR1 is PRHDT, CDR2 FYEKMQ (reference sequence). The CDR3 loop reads CASSLDSRSYNEQFF. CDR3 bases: TGTGCCAGCAGCTTGGACAGCCGTTCCTACAATGAGCAGTTCTTC.

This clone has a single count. CDR3 residues: CASSRAEAFF. The CDR3 DNA is TGTGCCAGCAGTCGGGCTGAAGCTTTCTTT. The chain combines TRBV6-6 with TRBJ1-1; D remains ambiguous. This CDR3 is 10 amino acids long. The V end was cut by 5 bases, the J end by 6 bases, with 4 bases between. CDR1 is MNHNY and CDR2 is SVGAGI in the germline V gene (reference sequence).

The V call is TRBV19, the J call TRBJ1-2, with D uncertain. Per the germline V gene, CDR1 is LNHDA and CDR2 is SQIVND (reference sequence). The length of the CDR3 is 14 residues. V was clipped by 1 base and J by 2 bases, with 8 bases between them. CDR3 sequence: CASSIVGGNYGYTF. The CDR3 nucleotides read TGTGCCAGTAGTATAGTAGGAGGGAACTATGGCTACACCTTC.

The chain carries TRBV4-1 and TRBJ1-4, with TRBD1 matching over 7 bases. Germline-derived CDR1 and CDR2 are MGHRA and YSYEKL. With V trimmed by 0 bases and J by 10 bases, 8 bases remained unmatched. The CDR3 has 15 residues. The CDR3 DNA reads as TGCGCCAGCAGCCAAGATAGGGACAGCCAGCGAAAACTGTTTTTT. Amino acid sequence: CASSQDRDSQRKLFF.

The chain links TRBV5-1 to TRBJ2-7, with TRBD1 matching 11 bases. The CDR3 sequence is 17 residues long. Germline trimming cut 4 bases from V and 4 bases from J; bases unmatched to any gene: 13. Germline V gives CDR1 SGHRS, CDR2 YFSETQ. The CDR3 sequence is CASSPLRIGTGGYEQYF. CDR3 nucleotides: TGCGCCAGCAGCCCCCTTCGGATCGGGACAGGGGGATACGAGCAGTACTTC.

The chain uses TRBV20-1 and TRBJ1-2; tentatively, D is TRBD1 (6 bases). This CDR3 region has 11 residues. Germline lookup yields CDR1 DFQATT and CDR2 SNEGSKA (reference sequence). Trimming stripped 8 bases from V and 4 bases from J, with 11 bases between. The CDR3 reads CSQGQAYGYTF. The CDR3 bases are TGCAGTCAGGGGCAGGCCTATGGCTACACCTTC.

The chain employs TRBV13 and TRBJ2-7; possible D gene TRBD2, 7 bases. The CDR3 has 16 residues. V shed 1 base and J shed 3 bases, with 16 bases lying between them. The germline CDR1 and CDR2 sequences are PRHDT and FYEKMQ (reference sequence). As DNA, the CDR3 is TGTGCCAGCAGCTTAGTGAGGGGGGGGGCATACTACGAGCAGTACTTC. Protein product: CASSLVRGGAYYEQYF.

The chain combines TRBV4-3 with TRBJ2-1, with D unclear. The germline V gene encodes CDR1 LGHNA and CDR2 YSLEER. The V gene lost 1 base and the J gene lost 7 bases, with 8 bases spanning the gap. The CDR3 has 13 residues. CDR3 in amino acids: CASSQGQKNEQFF. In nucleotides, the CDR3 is TGCGCCAGCAGCCAAGGGCAGAAAAATGAGCAGTTCTTC.

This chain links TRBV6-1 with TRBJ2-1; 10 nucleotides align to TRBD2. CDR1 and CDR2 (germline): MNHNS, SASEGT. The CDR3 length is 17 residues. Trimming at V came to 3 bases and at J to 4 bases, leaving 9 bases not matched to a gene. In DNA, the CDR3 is TGTGCCAGCAGTGATGGAAGGACTAGCGGCCTATACAATGAGCAGTTCTTC. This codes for CASSDGRTSGLYNEQFF.

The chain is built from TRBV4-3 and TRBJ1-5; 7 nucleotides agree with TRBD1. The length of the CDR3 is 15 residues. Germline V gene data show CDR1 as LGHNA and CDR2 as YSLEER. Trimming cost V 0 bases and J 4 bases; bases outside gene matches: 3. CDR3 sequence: CASSQEQGRNQPQHF. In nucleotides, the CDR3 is TGCGCCAGCAGCCAAGAACAGGGGCGGAATCAGCCCCAGCATTTT.

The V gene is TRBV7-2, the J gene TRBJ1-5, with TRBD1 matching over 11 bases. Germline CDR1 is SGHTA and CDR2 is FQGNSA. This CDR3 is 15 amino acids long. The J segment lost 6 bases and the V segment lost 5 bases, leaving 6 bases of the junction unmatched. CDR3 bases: TGTGCCAGCAGCCCGGACAGGGGGCGAACTCAGCCCCAGCATTTT. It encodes CASSPDRGRTQPQHF.

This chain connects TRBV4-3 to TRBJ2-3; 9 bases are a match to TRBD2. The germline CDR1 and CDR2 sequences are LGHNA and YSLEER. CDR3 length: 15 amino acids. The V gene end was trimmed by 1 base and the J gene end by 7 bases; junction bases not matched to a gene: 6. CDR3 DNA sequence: TGCGCCAGCAGCCAAGCGGCGGGAGGGCCACATACGCAGTATTTT. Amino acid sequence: CASSQAAGGPHTQYF.

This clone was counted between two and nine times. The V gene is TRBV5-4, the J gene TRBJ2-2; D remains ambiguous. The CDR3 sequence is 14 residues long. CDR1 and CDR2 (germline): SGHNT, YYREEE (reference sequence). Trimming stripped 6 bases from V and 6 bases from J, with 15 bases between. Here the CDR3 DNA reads TGTGCCAGCACCACCCTATCCCGCGCCGGGGAGCTGTTTTTT. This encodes CASTTLSRAGELFF.

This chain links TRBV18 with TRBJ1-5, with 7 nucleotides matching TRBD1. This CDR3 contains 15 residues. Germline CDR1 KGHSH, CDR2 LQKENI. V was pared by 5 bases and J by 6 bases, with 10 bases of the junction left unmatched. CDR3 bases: TGTGCCAGCTCAGCCGATACAGGGGCAGCTCAGCCCCAGCATTTT. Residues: CASSADTGAAQPQHF.